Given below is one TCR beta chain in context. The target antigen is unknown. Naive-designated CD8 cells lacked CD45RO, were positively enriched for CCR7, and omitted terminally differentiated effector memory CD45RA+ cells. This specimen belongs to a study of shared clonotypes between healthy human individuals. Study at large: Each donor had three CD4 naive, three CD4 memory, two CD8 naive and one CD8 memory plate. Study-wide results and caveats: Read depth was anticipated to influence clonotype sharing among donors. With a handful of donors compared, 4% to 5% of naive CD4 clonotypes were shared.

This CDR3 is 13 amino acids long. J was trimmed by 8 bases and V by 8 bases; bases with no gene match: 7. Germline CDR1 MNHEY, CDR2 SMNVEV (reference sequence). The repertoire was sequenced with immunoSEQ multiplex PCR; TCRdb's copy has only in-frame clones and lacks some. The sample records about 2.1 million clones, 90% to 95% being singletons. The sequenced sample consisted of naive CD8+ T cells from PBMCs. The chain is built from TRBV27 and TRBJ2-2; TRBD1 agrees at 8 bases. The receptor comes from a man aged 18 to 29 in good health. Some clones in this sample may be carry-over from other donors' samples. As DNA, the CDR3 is TGTGCCAGCCTACAGGGGGAGGTGGGGGAGCTGTTTTTT. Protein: CASLQGEVGELFF.